This T cell receptor beta chain was identified in a study of T cell responses to AZD1222 COVID-19 vaccine. This CDR3 is 14 amino acids long. V shed 8 bases and J shed 7 bases, with 18 bases lying between them. Germline V gives CDR1 MNHEY, CDR2 SMNVEV (reference sequence). TCRdb's copy holds only in-frame clones and misses some; the assay was immunoSEQ multiplex PCR. The data contain more than 120,000 clones, under 95% of them seen just once; the ten biggest clones take up approximately 5%. Sequenced material: peripheral blood, taken on day 0 of AZD1222 vaccination. The rearrangement joins TRBV27 to TRBJ2-1; D unclear. The receptor's source is an adult in good health. The DNA of the CDR3 is TGTGCCAGCTCTACGCAGTACCCTAGGAATGAGCAGTTCTTC. Translated: CASSTQYPRNEQFF.